A single TCR beta chain is shown here with its context. No antigen is known for it. This CDR3 has 16 amino acids. Germline lookup yields CDR1 MNHEY and CDR2 SMNVEV (reference sequence). V was cut by 3 bases and J by 4 bases, with 17 bases left in between. Each subset's genomic DNA was shared equally among a number of immunoSEQ plates. The data were produced by immunoSEQ multiplex PCR, yet TCRdb's version contains in-frame clones alone and is incomplete. The data show millions of clones, over 85% seen once. This sample was taken from a study of shared clonotypes between healthy human individuals. Study-level findings and limits: Against clonotypes common to all four donors, non-shared ones had lower generation probabilities.

The specimen sequenced was naive CD4+ T cells from PBMCs. Indicated subset: CD45RA+ positively selected. This receptor was identified in a man between 18 and 29 years old in good health. Some clones in this sample may be carry-over from other donors' samples. V is TRBV27 and J is TRBJ2-3, with a possible D match to TRBD2 (6 bases). The CDR3 spells CASSFLGAGNSDTQYF. The CDR3 DNA follows: TGTGCCAGCAGTTTCCTTGGGGCGGGAAACTCAGATACGCAGTATTTT.